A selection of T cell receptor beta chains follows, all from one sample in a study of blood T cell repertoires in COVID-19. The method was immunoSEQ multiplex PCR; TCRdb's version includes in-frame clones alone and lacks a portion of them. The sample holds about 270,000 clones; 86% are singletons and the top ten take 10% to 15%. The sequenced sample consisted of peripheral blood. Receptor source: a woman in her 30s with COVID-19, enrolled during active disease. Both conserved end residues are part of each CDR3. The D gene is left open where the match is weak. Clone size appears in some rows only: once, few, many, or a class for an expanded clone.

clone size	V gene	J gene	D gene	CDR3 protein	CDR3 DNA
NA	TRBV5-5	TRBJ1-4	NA	CASSLERATNEKLFF	TGTGCCAGCAGCTTGGAGAGGGCAACTAATGAAAAACTGTTTTTT
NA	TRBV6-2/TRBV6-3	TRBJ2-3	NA	CASSDHNTDTQYF	TGTGCCAGCAGTGATCACAACACAGATACGCAGTATTTT
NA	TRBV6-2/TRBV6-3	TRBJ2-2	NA	CASSYSEGAAGELFF	TGTGCCAGCAGTTACTCGGAGGGGGCGGCCGGGGAGCTGTTTTTT
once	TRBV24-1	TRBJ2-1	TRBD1	CATSDLGTVAFGEQFF	TGTGCCACCAGTGATTTAGGGACAGTTGCGTTCGGTGAGCAGTTCTTC
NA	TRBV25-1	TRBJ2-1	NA	CASSVQGQNEQFF	TGTGCCAGCAGTGTGCAGGGGCAGAATGAGCAGTTCTTC
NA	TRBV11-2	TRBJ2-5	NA	CASSDGPLETQYF	TGTGCCAGCAGCGATGGGCCATTAGAGACCCAGTACTTC
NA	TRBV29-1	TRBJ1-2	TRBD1	CSTYGGTGSGYGYTF	TGCAGCACCTATGGTGGGACAGGTTCGGGCTATGGCTACACCTTC
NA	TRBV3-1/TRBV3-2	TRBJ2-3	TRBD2	CASSASGIFADTQYF	TGTGCCAGCAGCGCTAGCGGTATATTCGCAGATACGCAGTATTTT
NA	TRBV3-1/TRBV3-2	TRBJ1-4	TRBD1	CASRLGQANSQRNEKLFF	TGTGCCAGCAGACTAGGACAGGCGAACAGCCAGCGTAATGAAAAACTGTTTTTT
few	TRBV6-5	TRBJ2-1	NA	CASSYKLEAYHEQFF	TGTGCCAGCAGTTATAAACTAGAAGCGTACCATGAGCAGTTCTTC
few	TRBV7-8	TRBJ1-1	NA	CASSLVGGSTEAFF	TGTGCCAGCAGCTTAGTGGGGGGATCCACTGAAGCTTTCTTT
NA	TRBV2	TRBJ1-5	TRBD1	CASSGQGARQPQHF	TGTGCCAGCAGTGGGCAGGGGGCCAGGCAGCCCCAGCATTTT
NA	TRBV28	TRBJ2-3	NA	CASSPYQTSLGTDTQYF	TGTGCCAGCAGTCCCTATCAGACTAGTTTGGGCACAGATACGCAGTATTTT
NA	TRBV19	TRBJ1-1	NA	CASTPLRQNTEAFF	TGTGCCAGTACCCCCCTCAGGCAGAACACTGAAGCTTTCTTT
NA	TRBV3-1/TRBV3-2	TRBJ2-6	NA	CASSQDPGWRGANVLTF	TGTGCCAGCAGCCAAGATCCTGGATGGAGAGGGGCCAACGTCCTGACTTTC
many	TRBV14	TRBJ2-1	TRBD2	CASSQDGLAGGRSYNEQFF	TGTGCCAGCAGCCAAGATGGGTTAGCGGGGGGGCGTTCCTACAATGAGCAGTTCTTC
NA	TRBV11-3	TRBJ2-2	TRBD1	CASSSDRAGGELFF	TGTGCCAGCAGCTCCGACAGGGCCGGCGGGGAGCTGTTTTTT
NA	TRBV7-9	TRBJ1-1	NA	CASSSDSTFWEAFF	TGTGCCAGCAGCTCGGACAGCACCTTTTGGGAAGCTTTCTTT
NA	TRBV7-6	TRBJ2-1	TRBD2	CASSPGLAGVNEQFF	TGTGCCAGCAGCCCGGGACTAGCGGGGGTGAATGAGCAGTTCTTC
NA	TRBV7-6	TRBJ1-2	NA	CASSHLEGRIYGYTF	TGTGCCAGCAGCCATCTTGAGGGTAGGATTTATGGCTACACCTTC
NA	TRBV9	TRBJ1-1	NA	CASKTPGLENTEAFF	TGTGCCAGCAAGACCCCGGGACTTGAGAACACTGAAGCTTTCTTT
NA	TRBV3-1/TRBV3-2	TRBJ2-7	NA	CASSQDMDSYSYEQYF	TGTGCCAGCAGCCAAGATATGGACAGTTACTCCTACGAGCAGTACTTC
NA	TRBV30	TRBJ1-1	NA	CAWSVRPPTIRPMNTEAFF	TGTGCCTGGAGTGTACGGCCCCCGACAATTAGGCCGATGAACACTGAAGCTTTCTTT
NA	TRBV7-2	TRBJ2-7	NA	CASSSGMGSSYEQYF	TGTGCCAGCAGCTCCGGGATGGGTAGCTCCTACGAGCAGTACTTC
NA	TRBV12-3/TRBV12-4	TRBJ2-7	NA	CASRVQNTYEQYF	TGTGCCAGCCGAGTACAGAACACGTACGAGCAGTACTTC
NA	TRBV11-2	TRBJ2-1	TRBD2	CASSLIRGGRYNEQFF	TGTGCCAGCAGCTTAATCCGGGGGGGGAGATACAATGAGCAGTTCTTC
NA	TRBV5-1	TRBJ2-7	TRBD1	CASSPGQKYEQYF	TGCGCCAGCAGCCCGGGACAGAAGTACGAGCAGTACTTC
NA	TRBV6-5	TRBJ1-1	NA	CASSYSRADTEAFF	TGTGCCAGCAGTTACTCGCGCGCGGACACTGAAGCTTTCTTT
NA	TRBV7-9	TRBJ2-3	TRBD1	CASSYMNRGYTDTQYF	TGTGCCAGCAGCTATATGAACAGGGGGTACACAGATACGCAGTATTTT
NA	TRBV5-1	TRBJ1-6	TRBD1	CASSLTGDGLSLHF	TGCGCCAGCAGCTTGACAGGGGATGGTTTATCCCTCCACTTT
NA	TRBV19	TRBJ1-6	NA	CASSPTQVSYNSPLHF	TGTGCCAGTAGTCCCACGCAGGTGTCCTATAATTCACCCCTCCACTTT
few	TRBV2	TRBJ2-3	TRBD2	CASSPEGTSGEIDTQYF	TGTGCCAGCAGTCCCGAGGGGACTAGCGGGGAGATAGATACGCAGTATTTT
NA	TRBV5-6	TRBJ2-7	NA	CASSLLDLVGGYEQYF	TGTGCCAGCAGCTTGCTCGATTTGGTAGGGGGTTACGAGCAGTACTTC
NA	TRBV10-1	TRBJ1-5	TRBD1	CATGQGNQPQHF	TGCGCCACCGGACAGGGAAATCAGCCCCAGCATTTT
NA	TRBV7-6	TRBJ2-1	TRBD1	CASSPQLQGGWYNEQFF	TGTGCCAGCAGCCCCCAGCTACAGGGGGGATGGTACAATGAGCAGTTCTTC
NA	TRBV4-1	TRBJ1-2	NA	CASSQVSGLLHGYTF	TGCGCCAGCAGCCAAGTATCGGGACTCCTACATGGCTACACCTTC
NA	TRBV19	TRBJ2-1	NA	CASSLSLEQFF	TGTGCCAGTAGTCTCAGTCTTGAGCAGTTCTTC
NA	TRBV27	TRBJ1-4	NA	CASSWGPTNEKLFF	TGTGCCAGCAGTTGGGGGCCCACTAATGAAAAACTGTTTTTT
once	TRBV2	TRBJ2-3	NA	CASNRVMTGTDTQYF	TGTGCCAGCAACCGAGTAATGACAGGCACAGATACGCAGTATTTT
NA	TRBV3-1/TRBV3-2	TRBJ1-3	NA	CASSQSSGNTIYF	TGTGCCAGCAGCCAATCTTCTGGAAACACCATATATTTT
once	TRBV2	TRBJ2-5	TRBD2	CASTPEGTSGKTQYF	TGTGCCAGCACTCCGGAGGGGACTAGCGGAAAGACCCAGTACTTC
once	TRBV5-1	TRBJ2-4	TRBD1	CASSSIWDRENIQYF	TGCGCCAGCAGCTCCATATGGGACAGGGAAAACATTCAGTACTTC
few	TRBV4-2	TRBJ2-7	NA	CASSQESSYEQYF	TGTGCCAGCAGCCAAGAGTCCAGCTACGAGCAGTACTTC
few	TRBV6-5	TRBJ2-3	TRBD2	CASSFTSGGAQDTQYF	TGTGCCAGCAGTTTTACCAGCGGGGGGGCACAAGATACGCAGTATTTT
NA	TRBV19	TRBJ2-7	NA	CASSIRGISYEQYF	TGTGCCAGTAGTATCCGGGGGATCTCCTACGAGCAGTACTTC
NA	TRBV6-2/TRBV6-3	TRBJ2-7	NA	CASSLLGGGGEQYF	TGTGCCAGCAGTCTATTAGGGGGGGGCGGAGAGCAGTACTTC
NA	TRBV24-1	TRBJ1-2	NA	CATSDLHLQAWDGYTF	TGTGCCACCAGTGATTTGCATCTGCAGGCCTGGGATGGCTACACCTTC
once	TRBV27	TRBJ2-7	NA	CASGLAPDYEQYF	TGTGCCAGCGGTCTCGCCCCAGACTACGAGCAGTACTTC
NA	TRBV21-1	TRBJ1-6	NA	CASRPPRDGNSPLHF	TGTGCCAGCAGACCTCCCCGGGATGGTAATTCACCCCTCCACTTT
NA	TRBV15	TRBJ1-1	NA	CATSRGGSGLGNTEAFF	TGTGCCACCAGCAGAGGGGGCTCAGGGCTGGGGAACACTGAAGCTTTCTTT
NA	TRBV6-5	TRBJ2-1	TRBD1	CASSYGQGVKFF	TGTGCCAGCAGTTACGGGCAGGGGGTTAAGTTCTTC
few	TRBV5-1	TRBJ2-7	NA	CASSLVRSDEQYF	TGCGCCAGCAGCTTGGTACGGTCCGACGAGCAGTACTTC
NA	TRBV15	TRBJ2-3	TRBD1	CATSRPGQGPDTQYF	TGTGCCACCAGCAGACCGGGACAGGGGCCGGATACGCAGTATTTT
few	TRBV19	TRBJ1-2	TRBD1	CASSVYRPGQGLGYTF	TGTGCCAGTAGTGTCTACCGTCCGGGACAGGGGCTTGGCTACACCTTC
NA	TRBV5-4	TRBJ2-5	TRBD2	CASSRGGSGLETQYF	TGTGCCAGCAGCCGGGGAGGGTCGGGGTTAGAGACCCAGTACTTC
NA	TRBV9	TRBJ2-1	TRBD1	CASSLRDRANNEQFF	TGTGCCAGCAGCCTCCGGGACAGGGCAAACAATGAGCAGTTCTTC
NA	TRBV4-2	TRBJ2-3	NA	CASSQAQGPTDTQYF	TGTGCCAGCAGCCAGGCACAGGGTCCGACAGATACGCAGTATTTT
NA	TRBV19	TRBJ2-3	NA	CASSTPLDGGPTDTQYF	TGTGCCAGTAGTACCCCCCTCGACGGGGGGCCCACAGATACGCAGTATTTT
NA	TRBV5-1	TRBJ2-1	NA	CASSWEVGEQFF	TGCGCCAGCAGCTGGGAGGTTGGTGAGCAGTTCTTC
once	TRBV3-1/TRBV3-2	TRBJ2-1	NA	CASSQVTGVSSYNEQFF	TGTGCCAGCAGCCAAGTGACCGGGGTAAGCTCCTACAATGAGCAGTTCTTC